The entry below describes one T cell receptor (beta chain). Its target is unknown. These data are taken from a study of vaccination and CD4 T cells after COVID-19. Study summary: Stimuli were overlapping spike peptide pools of SARS-CoV-2 and three common cold coronaviruses (HCoV-NL63, HCoV-OC43, HCoV-229E). A CEFX pool, an HIV-1 Nef pool, or no peptide went to control cultures.

Documented treatment: roughly ten-day PBMC culture with coronavirus spike peptide pools or control peptides (ViraFEST assay). On day 3 and again on day 7, fresh IL-2 medium was used to replace half the medium. CD4+ T cells that had been cultured provided DNA sequenced with the Oncomine TCR Beta short-read assay. It was cultured CD4+ T cells from which genomic DNA was extracted. TCRdb re-analysed the PCR reads in MiXCR, keeping a single row per CDR3 protein. The sample lists about 25,000 distinct CDR3 sequences, 45% to 50% occurring once. This sequence was found in a human donor who had recovered from COVID-19. Sequences were obtained from CD4+ T cells from blood, cultured in vitro.

The chain's CDR3 is CASSLVAGGANEKLFF. In DNA form, the CDR3 reads TGTGCCAGCAGCTTAGTCGCGGGGGGTGCTAATGAAAAACTGTTTTTT. V usage is TRBV7-9 and J usage is TRBJ1-4; TRBD1 is a possible D gene (5 bases). In germline, CDR1 is SEHNR, CDR2 FQNEAQ (reference sequence). CDR3 size: 16 residues. Trimming took off 1 base at V and 3 bases at J, with 12 bases between the two ends.